The present TCR beta chain was sequenced within a study of vaccination effects on CD4 cells after COVID-19. Per the germline V gene, CDR1 is SGHNT and CDR2 is YYREEE (reference sequence). This CDR3 is built from 16 residues. J was trimmed by 0 bases and V by 0 bases; bases with no gene match: 3. Study outcomes and limitations: At late timepoints after vaccination, vaccine- and infection-induced clones shrank markedly.

Only in-frame clones appear in the TCRdb table, and some are missing; sequencing was by immunoSEQ multiplex PCR. The sample has about 20,000 clones; over 65% are singletons. Note on this clone: Its specificity is unknown.

Antigen-specific CD4+ T cells expanded by the ViraFEST assay with viral peptide pools were then sequenced. The authors isolated CD4+ T cells after more than eight days of culture. The healthy vaccine recipients, who had no prior SARS-CoV-2 infection, showed negative nucleocapsid antibodies. Every well housed two million PBMC, which grew in culture alongside about 11 IU/ml IL-2 and roughly 10 ug/ml peptides. Half-medium changes using IL-2 medium occurred on days 3 and 7. The sample in question was CD4+ T cells from PBMCs cultured with HCoV-NL63 spike peptides, obtained before COVID-19 vaccination. V usage is TRBV5-4 and J usage is TRBJ2-7; 10 nucleotides align to TRBD2. The TCR sequence derives from a human donor who received a COVID-19 vaccine. The CDR3 bases are TGTGCCAGCAGCTTGGCTCCTAGCGGGAGCTCCTACGAGCAGTACTTC. Translated: CASSLAPSGSSYEQYF.